Shown below are 16 T cell receptor beta chains from a single sample sequenced in a study of vaccination and CD4 T cells after COVID-19. Indicated treatment: roughly ten-day PBMC culture with coronavirus spike peptide pools or control peptides (ViraFEST assay). Those CD4+ T cells from the unexposed donor predate the COVID-19 pandemic (2011-2018). Sequencing of DNA taken from cultured CD4+ T cells relied on the Oncomine TCR Beta short-read assay. TCRdb analysed the PCR reads with MiXCR anew, one entry per CDR3 protein. The data contain more than 7,500 distinct CDR3 sequences, 35% to 40% of them singletons. Their antigen targets remain unknown. Material for sequencing was CD4+ T cells from blood, cultured in vitro. All receptors come from a human donor in good health.

Concerning this clonotype: An end of the junction differs from the germline gene, which may be a read error. V usage is TRBV2 and J usage is TRBJ1-2, with 9 positions matching TRBD1. CDR1 SNHLY and CDR2 FYNNEI come from the germline V gene. The CDR3 covers 16 residues. The CDR3, as DNA: TGCGCCAGCAGCCAGGGGACAGGGCACCGCGACTATGGCTACACCTTC. The encoded protein is CASSQGTGHRDYGYTF.

The genes are TRBV6-1 and TRBJ1-1; D is ambiguous. Trimming took off 8 bases at V and 0 bases at J, with 13 bases between the two ends. Germline loops: CDR1 MNHNS, CDR2 SASEGT. The CDR3 covers 14 residues. Here the CDR3 DNA reads TGTGCCAGCGCCGCTCTTGGCCTGAACACTGAAGCTTTCTTT. Translated: CASAALGLNTEAFF.

This clonotype has a handful of counts. The chain employs TRBV20-1 and TRBJ2-7; a weak D match, TRBD2 (6 bases). Germline V lookup: CDR1 DFQATT, CDR2 SNEGSKA (reference sequence). CDR3 length: 15 amino acids. This chain's CDR3 is CSATALSGIKPREYF. As DNA, the CDR3 is TGCAGCGCCACCGCCCTTAGCGGAATAAAGCCTAGGGAGTACTTC.

This clonotype has a handful of counts. J is TRBJ1-2 and V is TRBV6-1; TRBD1 matches at 12 bases. The junction had 10 bases not matched to a gene; V was cut back by 4 bases and J by 7 bases. CDR3 length: 16 amino acids. Germline CDR1 MNHNS, CDR2 SASEGT. For the CDR3, the DNA is TGTGCCAGCAGTGCGACGTGGGACAGGGGGCCTGGTGGCTACACCTTC. Its translation: CASSATWDRGPGGYTF.

This clonotype has only a few counts. The chain has TRBV5-1 and TRBJ1-1, with 12 bases identical to TRBD1. Germline CDR1 is SGHRS and CDR2 is YFSETQ. CDR3 length equals 15 residues. J lost 6 bases, V lost 3 bases, and 6 bases had no gene match. The CDR3 DNA reads TGCGCCAGCAGCTCGGGGACAGGGGGCAGGTCTGAAGCTTTCTTT. It codes for CASSSGTGGRSEAFF.

This clonotype was seen a few times. The V call is TRBV7-2, the J call TRBJ2-7; D gene unclear. V lost 5 bases and J lost 2, with 16 bases in between. Germline loops: CDR1 SGHTA, CDR2 FQGNSA. This CDR3 spans 15 amino acids. The CDR3 loop is CASSPHPGETYEQYF. Written as DNA, the CDR3 is TGTGCCAGCAGCCCCCACCCGGGCGAAACCTACGAGCAGTACTTC. Drawing the rest from reference TRBV7-2 and TRBJ2-7, the complete variable domain is GAGVSQSPSNKVTEKGKDVELRCDPISGHTALYWYRQSLGQGLEFLIYFQGNSAPDKSGLPSDRFSAERTGGSVSTLTIQRTQQEDSAVYLCASSPHPGETYEQYFGPGTRLTVT.

The genes are TRBV7-2 and TRBJ2-3; D is unclear. The CDR3 has 17 residues. Trimming left V 7 bases short and J 1 base short, with 21 bases between. In germline, CDR1 is SGHTA, CDR2 FQGNSA. CDR3: CASKPTTRVTGTDTQYF. CDR3 sequence (DNA): TGTGCCAGCAAACCCACCACAAGGGTAACTGGCACAGATACGCAGTATTTT.

The genes are TRBV6-5 and TRBJ1-2; 9 bases are a match to TRBD1. The V and J ends lost 4 bases and 4 bases, in that order; junction bases with no gene match: 13. Germline V lookup: CDR1 MNHEY, CDR2 SVGAGI. This CDR3 is built from 17 residues. The CDR3 sequence is CASSSGQGKGLTYGYTF. The CDR3 DNA follows: TGTGCCAGCAGTTCTGGACAGGGGAAGGGGTTGACCTATGGCTACACCTTC.

This clonotype was seen a few times. This chain connects TRBV24-1 to TRBJ2-5, with TRBD1 identical over 9 bases. The CDR3 consists of 13 residues. Trimming at V came to 5 bases and at J to 5 bases, leaving 2 bases not matched to a gene. The germline CDR1 and CDR2 sequences are KGHDR and SFDVKD. CDR3 nucleotide sequence: TGTGCCACCAGTGGGACAGGGGTGGAGACCCAGTACTTC. Its protein product is CATSGTGVETQYF.

This clonotype occurred a few times. The rearrangement links TRBV20-1 to TRBJ2-3; TRBD1 matches 10 bases. The V segment lost 4 bases and the J segment 6 bases; nucleotides outside the gene matches: 4. The CDR3 is 13 amino acids. The germline gives CDR1 DFQATT, CDR2 SNEGSKA (reference sequence). Here the CDR3 DNA reads TGCAGTGCTACAAGACAGGGGGCGGATACGCAGTATTTT. Protein sequence: CSATRQGADTQYF.

This clonotype occurred a few times. The chain carries TRBV6-1 and TRBJ2-5; the D call may be TRBD1 or TRBD2 (5 bases each). This CDR3 contains 16 residues. The germline CDR1 and CDR2 sequences are MNHNS and SASEGT. V was cut by 6 bases and J by 1 base, with 18 bases left in between. CDR3 protein: CASSSFSGRFQETQYF. CDR3 in DNA: TGTGCCAGCAGCTCCTTTTCGGGGCGGTTCCAAGAGACCCAGTACTTC.

This rearrangement joins TRBV5-4 to TRBJ1-1, with TRBD1 matching over 7 bases. This CDR3 has 13 residues. Germline V gene lookup returns CDR1 SGHNT and CDR2 YYREEE (reference sequence). With V trimmed by 1 base and J by 5 bases, 2 bases remained unmatched. As DNA, the CDR3 is TGTGCCAGCAGCTTGACAGGGGAAACTGAAGCTTTCTTT. Translated, it gives CASSLTGETEAFF.

V is TRBV19 and J is TRBJ1-6; 8 bases are shared with TRBD1. The CDR3 is made up of 15 amino acids. The germline CDR1 and CDR2 sequences are LNHDA and SQIVND (reference sequence). J lost 0 bases, V lost 9 bases, and 4 bases had no gene match. The CDR3 loop is CASRTGSSYNSPLHF. DNA for the CDR3: TGTGCCAGCAGGACAGGGAGCTCCTATAATTCACCCCTCCACTTT.

The chain couples TRBV2 to TRBJ1-2; possibly TRBD1 for D (5 bases). There are 13 residues in the CDR3. The V gene's germline CDR1 is SNHLY and CDR2 FYNNEI. V lost 5 bases and J lost 2, with 9 bases in between. The CDR3 here is CASSTGGNYGYTF. In DNA form, the CDR3 reads TGTGCCAGCAGTACCGGGGGAAACTATGGCTACACCTTC. Based on the CDR3 plus reference TRBV2 and TRBJ1-2, the full variable domain is EPEVTQTPSHQVTQMGQEVILRCVPISNHLYFYWYRQILGQKVEFLVSFYNNEISEKSEIFDDQFSVERPDGSNFTLKIRSTKLEDSAMYFCASSTGGNYGYTFGSGTRLTVV.

The chain recombines TRBV12-3 or TRBV12-4 with TRBJ2-7, with D perhaps assigned TRBD1 or TRBD2 (5 bases each). Trimming removed 2 bases from V and 6 bases from J, with 11 bases in between. This CDR3 comprises 13 residues. CDR3 region: CASSLFGGGEQYF. In DNA, the CDR3 is TGTGCCAGCAGTTTATTTGGGGGTGGCGAGCAGTACTTC.

This clonotype appeared a single time. This chain connects TRBV6-5 to TRBJ1-1; 7 bases agree with TRBD1. The CDR3 sequence is 13 residues long. V lost 3 bases to trimming and J lost 8 bases; unmatched junction nucleotides: 6. Germline CDR1 and CDR2: MNHEY and SVGAGI. CDR3 nucleotide sequence: TGTGCCAGCAGTTATACCCCGGACAGGGAAGCTTTCTTT. Amino acids: CASSYTPDREAFF.